Included here is one T cell receptor (beta chain) sequence, with context. This sample is part of a study of blood T cell repertoires in COVID-19. Study details: COVID-19 samples from acute and convalescent phases originated in the United States, Italy and Spain. The analysed material was cDNA or gDNA that came from T cells, B-cell-depleted T cells, or PBMCs.

Trimming left V 3 bases short and J 10 bases short, with 10 bases between. There are 12 residues in the CDR3. CDR1 KGHSH and CDR2 LQKENI come from the germline V gene. In the original analysis: Reference gene primer amplification yielded estimated nucleated cell counts. Measured with immunoSEQ multiplex PCR; TCRdb has only the in-frame clones, and not every one. D and trimming come from the DNA, and the V and J calls and clone size come from that table. This repertoire shows around 50,000 clones, about 82% found once; its top ten account for roughly 14%. Sequenced sample: peripheral blood. This TCR derives from a human donor in a cohort sampled during active COVID-19. The chain uses TRBV18 and TRBJ2-1; weak D call: TRBD1 (6 bases). The CDR3 nucleotides are TGTGCCAGCTCACCGCAAAGGGGGGAGCAGTTCTTC. Its protein is CASSPQRGEQFF.